Included here is one TCR beta chain sequence, with context. Its specificity is not known. The data originate from a study of beta chain features in type 1 diabetes. Findings of the study overall: Moderate but significant shortening of TCRB CDR3s was recorded in all four CD4+ subsets from Type 1 diabetes patients. The study found that naive, central memory and Treg TCRB repertoires appeared more similar in patients than in healthy donors. A PCR bias possibly favoring shorter templates would apply equally to patients and controls.

This CDR3 has 14 amino acids. Germline V lookup: CDR1 SEHNR, CDR2 FQNEAQ (reference sequence). Trimming removed 6 bases from V and 6 bases from J; junction bases left unmatched: 7. Sorting of CD4+ naive, central memory, regulatory and stem cell-like memory cells was performed via CD45RO/CCR7/CD25/CD127/CD95/CD27. Every sorted population was more than 95% pure. Expressed TCRB transcripts were sequenced, since all the RNA that had been isolated was reverse transcribed. Sequencing was performed with immunoSEQ multiplex PCR; in TCRdb, only in-frame clones are kept and a portion is missing. The sample holds under 400,000 clones, over 9.5% seen once.

The chain links TRBV7-9 to TRBJ1-2, with 10 bases aligning to TRBD1. Sequenced input: naive CD4+ T cells from blood. The receptor was isolated from a woman between 18 and 30 years old with type 1 diabetes. The CDR3 loop is CASSYPGQGNGYTF. As DNA, the CDR3 is TGTGCCAGCAGTTACCCGGGACAGGGGAATGGCTACACCTTC.